Sequencing of this T cell receptor beta chain was carried out in a study of response to subunit inactivated influenza vaccine. Per germline, CDR1 SEHNR and CDR2 FQNEAQ (reference sequence). V lost 1 base and J 1 base, leaving 10 bases between the germline ends. There are 15 residues in the CDR3. TCRdb re-analysed the RT-PCR reads in MiXCR, keeping a single row per CDR3 protein. The data hold about 540,000 distinct CDR3 sequences, with around a quarter observed a single time. This same sample was also taken into another study, of T cells expressing NK-cell markers. From that study: The authors generated TCR beta cDNA through 5'RACE template switching with UMIs. The same clonotypes also predominated in the CD3+CD56-NKG2C+ fraction of a handful of donors.

This clonotype was sampled from a man aged 45-60 years who received an inactivated influenza vaccine. The sequencing here drew on CD4+ T cells sorted from PBMCs, taken 12 days after vaccination. J is TRBJ1-1 and V is TRBV7-9, with TRBD1 as a possible D gene (6 bases). In nucleotides, the CDR3 is TGTGCCAGCAGCTTAGTGGAGGGGGGGAACACTGAAGCTTTCTTT. Translation: CASSLVEGGNTEAFF.